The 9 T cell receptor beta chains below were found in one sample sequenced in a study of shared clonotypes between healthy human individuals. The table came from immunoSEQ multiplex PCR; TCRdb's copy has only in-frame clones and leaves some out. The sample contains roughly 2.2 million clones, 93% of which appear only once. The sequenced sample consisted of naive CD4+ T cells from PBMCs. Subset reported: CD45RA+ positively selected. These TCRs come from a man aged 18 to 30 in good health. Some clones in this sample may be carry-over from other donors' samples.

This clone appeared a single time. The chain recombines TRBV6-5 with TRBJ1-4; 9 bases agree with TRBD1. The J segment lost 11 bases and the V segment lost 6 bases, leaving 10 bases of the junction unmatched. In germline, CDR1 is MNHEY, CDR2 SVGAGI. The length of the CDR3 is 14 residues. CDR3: CASSPGTGWKKLFF. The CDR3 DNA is TGTGCCAGCAGCCCCGGGACAGGGTGGAAGAAACTGTTTTTT.

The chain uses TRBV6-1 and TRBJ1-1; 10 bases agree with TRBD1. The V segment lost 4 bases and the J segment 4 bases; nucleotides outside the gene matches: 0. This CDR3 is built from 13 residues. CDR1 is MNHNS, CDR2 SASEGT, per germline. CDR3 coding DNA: TGTGCCAGCAGTGGACAGGGGGCCACTGAAGCTTTCTTT. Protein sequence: CASSGQGATEAFF.

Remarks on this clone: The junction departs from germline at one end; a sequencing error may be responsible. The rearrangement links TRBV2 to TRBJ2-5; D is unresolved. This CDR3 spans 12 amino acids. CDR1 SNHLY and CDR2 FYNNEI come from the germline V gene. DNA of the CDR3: TGTGCCAGCAGGGAAGTGGGAGAGACCCAGTACTTC. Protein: CASREVGETQYF.

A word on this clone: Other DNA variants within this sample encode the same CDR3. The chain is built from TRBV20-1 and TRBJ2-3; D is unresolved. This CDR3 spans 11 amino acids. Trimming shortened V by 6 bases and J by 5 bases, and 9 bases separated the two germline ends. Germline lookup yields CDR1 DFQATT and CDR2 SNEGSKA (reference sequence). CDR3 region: CSAGRLDTQYF. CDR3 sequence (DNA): TGCAGTGCCGGAAGGCTAGATACGCAGTATTTT.

CDR3: CASSPRGTSGRNEQFF. In DNA, the CDR3 is TGTGCCAGCAGCCCCAGGGGGACTAGCGGGAGGAATGAGCAGTTCTTC. J is TRBJ2-1 and V is TRBV7-2; 15 bases align to TRBD2. Germline trimming cut 5 bases from V and 7 bases from J; bases unmatched to any gene: 6. CDR1 and CDR2 from the germline V gene are SGHTA and FQGNSA. The CDR3 covers 16 residues.

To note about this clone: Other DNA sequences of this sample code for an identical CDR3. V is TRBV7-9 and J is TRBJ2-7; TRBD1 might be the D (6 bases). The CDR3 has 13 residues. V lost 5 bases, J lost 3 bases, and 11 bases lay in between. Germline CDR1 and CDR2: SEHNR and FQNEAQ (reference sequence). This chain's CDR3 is CASSLGQFYEQYF. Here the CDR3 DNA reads TGTGCCAGCAGCCTCGGACAGTTCTACGAGCAGTACTTC.

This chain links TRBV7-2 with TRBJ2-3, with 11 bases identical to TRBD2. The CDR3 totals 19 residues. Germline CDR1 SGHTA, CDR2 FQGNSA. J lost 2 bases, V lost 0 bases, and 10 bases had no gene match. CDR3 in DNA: TGTGCCAGCAGCTTAGCGGGTAGCGGGAGGGCGCGAGACACAGATACGCAGTATTTT. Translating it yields CASSLAGSGRARDTDTQYF.

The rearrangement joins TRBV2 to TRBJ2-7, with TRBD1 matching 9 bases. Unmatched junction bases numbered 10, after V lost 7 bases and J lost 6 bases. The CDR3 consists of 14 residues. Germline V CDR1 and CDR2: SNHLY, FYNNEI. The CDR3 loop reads CASIPGTGKREQYF. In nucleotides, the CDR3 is TGTGCCAGCATCCCCGGGACAGGGAAACGCGAGCAGTACTTC.

The CDR3 DNA reads as TGTGCCATCGGACTAGAGGGGGTCGTTCAGTACTTC. It is translated as CAIGLEGVVQYF. The V gene is TRBV6-6, the J gene TRBJ2-4; D perhaps matches TRBD2 (7 bases). Deletions cut 10 bases from V and 11 bases from J, with 18 bases between. The CDR3 has 12 residues. The germline V gene has CDR1 MNHNY and CDR2 SVGAGI (reference sequence).